Sequencing of this T cell receptor (beta chain) was carried out in a study of naive and memory T cell subsets (dated by TCRdb to about 2017). Study-wide context: An open-source, UMI-based TCR alpha and beta sequencing pipeline was applied to sorted naive and memory peripheral blood T cell subsets. The results of the functional CMV T cell responses matched the IgG serology results in every case. RNA was DNase-treated and reverse transcribed with TCR constant-region primers, mostly using SuperScript III. Summary of the overall study and its limitations: In both CD4 and CD8 cells, a rise in Gini index and a fall in Shannon and inverse Simpson diversity were observed from naive through CM, EM and EMRA. Once error correction was done, more than 85% of naive TCR sequences showed up just once, which made the naive abundance distributions much steeper than those of the memory subsets. Each clonotype was defined as a single alpha or beta chain sequence rather than as a paired alpha/beta receptor. The repertoire findings for the naive and memory subsets could not be validated against a ground truth because none was available. RNA-based TCR counts may be influenced by expression changes linked to T cell activation and differentiation. A power law was followed by TCR abundance, with an exponent that differed between naive and memory subsets but was consistent across the three individuals.

Looking up the germline V gene (reference sequence) yields CDR1 DFQATT and CDR2 SNEGSKA. Compared with germline, V lacks 6 bases and J lacks 1 base; bases without a gene match: 7. Measured from the cysteine to the phenylalanine, the CDR3 is 16 residues long. Only CDR3 DNA is held: 48 bases, read in frame from base 1. Library generation was performed with UMI-ligation and nested PCR. The beta constant-region primer consisted of an equimolar mixture of two oligonucleotides that together covered TRBC1 and TRBC2. A single-stranded oligonucleotide carrying the SP2 primer and a 12-nucleotide UMI was ligated to the 3' end of the cDNA by T4 RNA ligase 1. The ligated cDNA went through four rounds of PCR with nested alpha and beta constant-region primers together with the SP2 primer. The ligation reaction was incubated at 16°C for about 18-24 hours. PCR2 was usually performed as a SYBR Green qPCR and halted at a preset threshold so that over-amplification would not occur. Agencourt AMPure XP magnetic beads were used for all purifications after the first. Library quantification was done by Qubit, followed by a TapeStation check on which the main peak was expected at around 650 bp. Sequencing of the pooled libraries was done on an Illumina MiSeq using v2 2x251 paired-end kits, which typically yielded roughly 0.9-2.1 million reads per sample. Each sample library was pooled at approximately 4 nM, and about 5-7.5% PhiX was included to improve cluster recognition. Concerning the study's data processing: FASTQ reads processed by Demultiplexor were assigned V and J genes by Decombinator through tag matching that tolerated a single base-pair mismatch. Collapsinator used UMIs to correct both sequencing errors and frequency errors arising from PCR heterogeneity. TCRs were translated and CDR3s were extracted from the conserved cysteine to the FGXG phenylalanine by CDR3Translator, with non-productive sequences being flagged. Gini, Shannon entropy and inverse Simpson indices were calculated on repertoires that had been subsampled to equal numbers of UMI-defined TCRs. Power-law fits to clonotype abundance distributions were performed by maximum likelihood within the linear range. Similar UMI counts, unique TCR numbers and clonal distributions were obtained with the pipeline and with MIGEC on one naive CD8 sample. Repertoires were searched for about 7,300 CMV-associated CDR3 sequences compiled from VDJdb and a published dataset. TCRdb trimmed public reads at Q25 via fastp, called clones via MiXCR and kept in-frame beta chains. Every entry covers one CDR3 protein and lists the most common genes and DNA from its rows. It is TCRdb's table, rather than the study itself, that gives the V and J calls and clone size. The sample table lists under 100,000 distinct CDR3 sequences, 7% to 7.5% of them with a count of one. The ten most abundant clones make up over 1.5% of the sample.

On this clonotype itself: It has no known antigen specificity. No clone much larger than this one lies a single base away; base qualities are absent.

Separate amplification of TCR alpha and beta chain libraries was performed from the second PCR step onward. The CMV status of each donor was determined by measuring IFNgamma production from CD4+ T cells after fresh PBMCs had been stimulated overnight with CMV viral lysate. Using Miltenyi beads, CD4 T cells were first positively selected, and CD8 T cells were then positively selected from the CD4-negative fraction. After staining for CD3, CD4, CD8, CD45RA, CD27 and a live/dead dye, cells were sorted on a BD Aria II into four subsets based on CD45RA and CD27. A few healthy volunteers provided blood, and each donor's sample was split into CD4 and CD8 T cells and then further divided into four differentiation subsets. About 110 ml of peripheral blood was taken from each donor, and PBMC were separated by density-gradient centrifugation on Ficoll-Paque PLUS. Sorted cells were lysed in RLT buffer, and RNA was extracted with a Qiagen RNeasy kit and stored at -80°C.

The rearrangement joined TRBV20-1 to TRBJ2-3, with 13 junctional bases fitting TRBD2. This TCR was sampled from a human donor in good health. Material for sequencing was central memory CD4+ T cells from blood. The sample's cell subset or site label is to be understood as: central memory, CD45RA- CD27+. In nucleotide form, the sequence is TGCAGTGCGAGGCAACTAGCGGGGGGGGGCACAGATACGCAGTATTTT. This yields the protein CSARQLAGGGTDTQYF.